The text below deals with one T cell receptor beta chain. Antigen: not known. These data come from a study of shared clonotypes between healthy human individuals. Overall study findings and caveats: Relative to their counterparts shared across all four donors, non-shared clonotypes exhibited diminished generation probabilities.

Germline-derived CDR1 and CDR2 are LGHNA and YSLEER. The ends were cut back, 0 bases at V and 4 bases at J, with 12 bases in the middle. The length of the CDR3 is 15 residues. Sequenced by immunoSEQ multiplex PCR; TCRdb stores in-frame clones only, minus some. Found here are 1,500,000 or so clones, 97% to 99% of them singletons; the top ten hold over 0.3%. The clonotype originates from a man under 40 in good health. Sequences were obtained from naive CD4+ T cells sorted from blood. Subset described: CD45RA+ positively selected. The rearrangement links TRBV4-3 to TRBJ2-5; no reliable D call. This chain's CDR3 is CASSQDLFSRETQYF. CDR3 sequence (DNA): TGCGCCAGCAGCCAAGATCTCTTCTCGCGAGAGACCCAGTACTTC.